This TCR beta chain originates from a study of cytomegalovirus exposure and HLA in healthy donors (dated by TCRdb to 2016 to 2017). In the study overall: In an earlier analysis of fewer than 750 of the donors, about 260 Gb of sequence data and 90 million to 120 million unique TCR beta sequences from about 190 million T cells were reported. An early release that covered approximately 600 HLA-typed donors contained approximately 300 gigabases of sequencing data and 85 million to 100 million unique TCR sequences. Among the roughly 400 genotyped donors, approximately 77% belonged to the genetic ancestry cluster associated with self-reported Caucasian donors. The study aimed to test whether cataloging public T cell receptors could reveal signatures of past pathogen exposure. Using immunosequencing, the study profiled T cell repertoires from around 670 subjects and related those repertoires to cytomegalovirus serostatus. In addition to the first cohort of 500 to 850 subjects, a separate validation cohort of 120 different subjects was used. To predict cytomegalovirus infection status, the study brought together high-throughput TCR immunosequencing, statistical association of individual TCRs with disease status, and machine learning. A later analysis re-examined previously published TCR beta repertoires from several hundred donors and added high-resolution HLA genotyping to investigate patterns of TCR occurrence. Rather than drawing on any new phenotypic data, the later analysis identified candidate immune exposures from TCR beta sequences and the way those sequences occurred across donors. To decide whether each TCR beta V gene segment behaved as functional or pseudogenic, an earlier analysis of some 580 of the donors relied on high-throughput TCR beta sequencing. Alongside the repertoire data, information on donor age, sex, ethnicity and CMV serostatus was compiled. A later genetic analysis took genome-wide SNP genotypes for about three fifths of the roughly 700 donors and used that subset as a discovery cohort. Every discovery cohort repertoire had been produced on one sequencing platform. Both class I and class II loci were covered by HLA typing, at four-digit resolution. Typing coverage differed by locus: A, B, C, DRB1 and DQB1 were typed in roughly 620-630 donors, DQA1 in around 500, DPA1 in some 610, and DPB1 in about 450. A few DR-DQ haplotypes were handled as single units for association and clustering because linkage in the cohort was strong. On average, about 200,000 unique TCR beta nucleotide sequences were sequenced per donor among some 420 genotyped donors of the cohort, with about 19% of those sequences being non-productive.

General study outcomes and caveats: A later analysis found that HLA-associated TCR beta chains were more clonally expanded and had lower generation probabilities than equally common non-associated chains. The authors suggested that the approach could potentially be generalized to other disease states and immunological phenotypes. In an earlier analysis of approximately 590 of the donors, most TCR beta V segments appeared in productive rearrangements about 87% or about 30% of the time, broadly matching IMGT annotations. V-gene and J-gene trimming of TCR beta chains was associated with a missense DCLRE1C variant in a later genetic analysis, and the association was replicated in an independent cohort. Assigning TCR associations to individual alleles was difficult when HLA alleles, especially DR and DQ, strongly co-occurred. According to a later analysis, TCR association rates differed among HLA loci, with DRB1 alleles showing the most associated TCRs and HLA-C alleles showing the fewest. Some IMGT-functional V segments, including TRBV6-2 and TRBV6-3, could not be distinguished by the 87-base-pair reads and were therefore excluded. A later analysis reported that several top co-occurrence clusters appeared linked to parvovirus B19, influenza, CMV and Epstein-Barr virus. Seventeen rarely observed V segments, including chromosome 9 orphons, were excluded from the earlier analysis of almost 600 of the donors because counts were too low. The only immune exposure information available for the cohort was CMV serostatus. A few of the identified cytomegalovirus-associated TCR beta chains were confirmed in vitro to be specific for cytomegalovirus antigens. A later analysis associated roughly 17,000 TCR beta sequences with specific HLA alleles at a false discovery rate of 0.05. The study gave a list of 150 to 200 TCR beta chains associated with cytomegalovirus. While some public TCRs were present in many individuals, most TCR sequences turned up only very rarely across donors. A further reported finding was that TCR beta sequences accurately predicted the HLA-A and HLA-B alleles for most subjects in the first cohort. The presence/absence analyses assumed that sequencing depth was roughly uniform across donors, and that assumption may not be true. A group of highly shared sequence variants was considered likely to be a technical artifact of the sequencing pipeline. Most CMV-associated TCR beta chains appeared to be HLA-restricted in a later analysis, and the HLA associations seemed to be driven largely by CMV exposure. Compared with the approximately 670-donor mean, donors in an Asian-associated ancestry cluster had fewer N-insertions in productive TCRs, according to a later genetic analysis. Because HLA typing was unavailable for some donors at each locus, only the typed subset was used in association tests. Correlated functional status among segregating V segments might reflect linkage disequilibrium, but an unknown experimental factor could not be ruled out. The classifier was reported to diagnose cytomegalovirus status with high specificity and sensitivity in both the original cohort and the validation cohort. In this cohort, only TCR beta chains were sequenced, and detectable features were limited by the absence of alpha or paired-chain data.

Reading the germline V gene gives CDR1 MGHDK and CDR2 SYGVNS. From the cysteine up to the phenylalanine, the CDR3 has a length of 15 residues. The sequence is cut down to CDR3 DNA, 45 bases in frame from base 1. The cohort was made up of approximately 670 healthy bone marrow donors. All cohort members were sampled while nominally healthy, although unrecorded immune exposures were likely present. The donor tested CMV seronegative and was one of the 352 seronegative cohort members. A peripheral blood sample was provided by each donor, and peripheral blood mononuclear cells were used for TCR beta sequencing. The Qiagen DNeasy Blood Extraction Kit was used to extract genomic DNA from the blood cell samples. Libraries were built with the immunoSEQ multiplex PCR assay. For the multiplex PCR, a mixture combining 60 forward primers for TCR Vbeta segments and 13 reverse primers for TCR Jbeta segments was used. The CDR3 region of rearranged TCR beta genes was amplified from genomic DNA with a multiplex PCR assay. On the Illumina HiSeq System, the amplified TCR beta libraries were sequenced as 87-base-pair reads. For the original study's pipeline: Across the roughly 600 repertoires, a later analysis counted roughly 77 million unique TCR beta chains, about 10 million of which were shared by at least two donors. Raw reads were error-corrected and collapsed into unique sequences with a nearest-neighbor algorithm that merged closely related sequences to remove PCR and sequencing errors. To assign V, D and J gene segments, CDR3 sequences were aligned to IMGT reference sequences. For a sequence to be retained, a match of at least six nucleotides was required to both a V gene segment and a J gene segment. A rearrangement counted as productive if the CDR3 had no stop codons and remained in frame with V and J, and every other rearrangement counted as non-productive. Following IMGT convention, CDR3 was defined as the stretch from the second conserved V-encoded cysteine up to the conserved J-encoded phenylalanine. In an earlier analysis of more than 550 of the donors, sequences lacking an unambiguous match to a single V gene segment were excluded. An earlier analysis of 550 to 650 of the donors classified V segments as functional when productive rearrangements were above 56.7% and as segregating when the standard deviation between donors was above 5%. A statistical classification framework was built for diagnosing cytomegalovirus status from the catalog of TCR beta chain sequences. In a later analysis, V and J genes were assigned by comparing TCR nucleotide sequences against IMGT/GENE-DB human TR gene sequences. A later analysis assigned CDR3 sequences and most-parsimonious VDJ recombination scenarios with the TCRdist pipeline. In a later analysis, every TCR beta chain was defined by the combination of its CDR3 amino acid sequence and its V-gene family, and reads without a unique V-gene family were dropped. As a way to deal with suspected cross-contamination and a sequencing artifact, a later analysis dropped 592 nucleotide sequences that were highly shared and had low generation probability. In a later analysis, a clonal expansion index for each public chain was calculated from normalized within-repertoire ranks of inferred template counts. Generation probabilities in a later analysis came from a VDJ recombination model fitted to out-of-frame rearrangements, and those results were checked against IGoR. In a later analysis, hypergeometric tests were used to score TCR-TCR, TCR-HLA and TCR-CMV co-occurrence, with a repertoire-size bias correction applied to TCR pairs. In a later analysis, false discovery rates were estimated by permuting HLA or CMV assignments 20 times. In a later analysis, co-occurring TCRs were grouped with DBSCAN, and TCRdist sequence similarity was added when clustering was performed within HLA-allele-positive subsets. For co-occurrence clustering, repertoires with fewer than 30,000 or more than 120,000 public chains were excluded, along with five repertoires with anomalous nucleotide sharing. The table was pulled from immuneACCESS by TCRdb, which kept in-frame rearrangements only. Such tables lose some clones; where checked, under half of the loss comes from unresolved V genes, and the rest has no known cause. V and J calls and clone size are those listed in that table; D and trimming were worked out from the DNA. This sample gives about 120,000 clones in total; more than 80% of them show up just once. Roughly 2.4% of the sample is taken by the ten largest.

This clone was counted once. No antigen is known for it. No qualities accompany the bases; no much larger clone lies one base away. The rearranged chain carries TRBV25-1 and TRBJ2-5; the D gene is perhaps TRBD2, from 5 matching bases. Gene TRBJ2-7 matches the end of the DNA better, so the J call may be wrong. The clonotype was recovered from a man aged 30 to 45 in good health and CMV-seronegative. Sequencing input: PBMCs. CDR3 protein: CASSEYDGSSYEQYF. The DNA is as follows: TGTGCCAGCAGTGAATACGATGGGAGCTCCTACGAGCAGTACTTC.